Listed here are 8 T cell receptor beta chains from one sample, sequenced in a study of T cell changes during pregnancy in multiple sclerosis. Using immunoSEQ multiplex PCR, the repertoire was profiled, and TCRdb retains in-frame clones only, with some absent. Of about 130,000 clones in the sample, around 95% were seen once. The sequencing used peripheral blood, collected after pregnancy. These receptors were taken from a female donor with multiple sclerosis, enrolled in a pregnancy study.

Concerning this clone: The sample contains more than one DNA sequence encoding this CDR3. V usage is TRBV28 and J usage is TRBJ2-3; 7 nucleotides agree with TRBD2. The V gene's germline CDR1 is MDHEN and CDR2 SYDVKM. CDR3 length: 16 amino acids. The ends lost 2 bases at V and 3 bases at J; junction bases unmatched: 8. This CDR3 reads CASSLVGGRATDTQYF. CDR3 nucleotides: TGTGCCAGCAGTTTAGTAGGTGGGAGGGCGACAGATACGCAGTATTTT.

The chain joins TRBV13 to TRBJ2-5; tentatively, D is TRBD2 (6 bases). Germline V lookup: CDR1 PRHDT, CDR2 FYEKMQ (reference sequence). This CDR3 is built from 17 residues. V dropped 2 bases and J dropped 4 bases, with 20 bases sitting between them. The CDR3 DNA follows: TGTGCCAGCAGCTTATGGGGAGATCGGCGGGAAGGAGAGACCCAGTACTTC. Its translation: CASSLWGDRREGETQYF.

This rearrangement joins TRBV6-1 to TRBJ2-7; the D gene is possibly TRBD1 (5 bases). This CDR3 is 14 amino acids long. CDR1 and CDR2 from the germline V gene are MNHNS and SASEGT. The ends were cut back, 4 bases at V and 5 bases at J, with 15 bases in the middle. CDR3 bases: TGTGCCAGCAGTGCCCGCCAAGGGGTCCACGAGCAGTACTTC. The encoded protein is CASSARQGVHEQYF.

The chain employs TRBV7-9 and TRBJ2-2; TRBD2 aligns across 10 bases. Trimming at V came to 6 bases and at J to 5 bases, leaving 9 bases not matched to a gene. Per germline, CDR1 SEHNR and CDR2 FQNEAQ (reference sequence). CDR3 length: 16 amino acids. The CDR3 DNA follows: TGTGCCAGCAGGTCGAGGCAACTAGCGGGAACCGGGGAGCTGTTTTTT. It codes for CASRSRQLAGTGELFF.

The CDR3 reads CASSLVGQGLGEKLFF. DNA of the CDR3: TGTGCCAGCAGCTTAGTCGGACAGGGCCTTGGTGAAAAACTGTTTTTT. The rearrangement uses TRBV7-2 and TRBJ1-4; 8 nucleotides match TRBD1. V gave up 1 base and J gave up 7 bases; unmatched junction bases: 8. CDR1 is SGHTA, CDR2 FQGNSA, per germline. CDR3 length: 16 residues. Combining the CDR3 with reference TRBV7-2 and TRBJ1-4 gives the whole variable domain GAGVSQSPSNKVTEKGKDVELRCDPISGHTALYWYRQSLGQGLEFLIYFQGNSAPDKSGLPSDRFSAERTGGSVSTLTIQRTQQEDSAVYLCASSLVGQGLGEKLFFGSGTQLSVL.

The gene calls are TRBV19 and TRBJ1-5; D remains ambiguous. Germline V gives CDR1 LNHDA, CDR2 SQIVND (reference sequence). The V end was cut by 11 bases, the J end by 4 bases, with 15 bases between. The CDR3 loop spans 13 amino acids. The DNA of the CDR3 is TGTGCCGGCGGGCCGGGTCCTAATCAGCCCCAGCATTTT. It is translated as CAGGPGPNQPQHF.

V and J are TRBV18 and TRBJ2-7; no clear D gene. The CDR3 runs 14 residues. Germline CDR1 and CDR2: KGHSH and LQKENI. Trimming cost V 3 bases and J 3 bases, with 12 bases left between them. Written as DNA, the CDR3 is TGTGCCAGCTCACCGACACCGGCCTACTACGAGCAGTACTTC. Translating it yields CASSPTPAYYEQYF.

The V gene is TRBV9, the J gene TRBJ2-7; 7 bases match TRBD1. Losses at the gene ends were 4 bases for V and 1 base for J; bases not matched to a gene: 5. The CDR3 loop spans 14 amino acids. Germline V CDR1 and CDR2: SGDLS, YYNGEE. The CDR3 DNA reads TGTGCCAGCAGCTCCGGACAGGAATCCTACGAGCAGTACTTC. This encodes CASSSGQESYEQYF.